A selection of T cell receptor beta chains follows, all from one sample in a study of blood T cells in healthy people across ages. Each CDR3 protein is one row after TCRdb ran MiXCR on the 5' RACE reads. Of 800,000 to 950,000 distinct CDR3 sequences in the sample, about 29% were seen once. The same data also went into a second study, on T cells of mothers and their children.

Specimen: blood. The receptors stem from a middle-aged woman in good health. Both conserved end residues are part of each CDR3. D genes are given only for firm matches. Size is omitted from some rows. Given values are once, few, many or a class for expanded clones.

V	J	length	D	size	CDR3	DNA
TRBV7-3	TRBJ2-5	15	TRBD1	many	CASSPTGTGVETQYF	TGTGCCAGCAGCCCCACAGGGACAGGGGTAGAGACCCAGTACTTC
TRBV27	TRBJ2-3	15	.	.	CASSLFHQNTDTQYF	TGTGCCAGCAGTTTATTTCACCAGAACACAGATACGCAGTATTTT
TRBV18	TRBJ1-4	16	TRBD1	.	CASSPSPGQGEEKLFF	TGTGCCAGCTCACCGTCCCCCGGACAGGGGGAAGAAAAACTGTTTTTT
TRBV28	TRBJ2-3	19	TRBD2	few	CASSSAGLAARPSTDTQYF	TGTGCCAGCAGTTCCGCGGGCCTAGCGGCGAGACCTAGCACAGATACGCAGTATTTT
TRBV6-6	TRBJ1-4	14	.	.	CASSQGRSNEKLFF	TGTGCCAGCAGTCAAGGACGGAGTAATGAAAAACTGTTTTTT
TRBV7-2	TRBJ2-1	13	TRBD1	.	CASQGQGVNEQFF	TGTGCCAGCCAGGGACAGGGTGTCAATGAGCAGTTCTTC
TRBV7-2	TRBJ2-1	15	.	few	CASSRSRGSYNEQFF	TGTGCCAGCAGTCGTAGCCGGGGCTCCTACAATGAGCAGTTCTTC
TRBV25-1	TRBJ1-4	13	.	few	CASSDGFNEKLFF	TGTGCCAGCAGCGACGGCTTTAATGAAAAACTGTTTTTT
TRBV18	TRBJ1-4	13	.	.	CASSPSPNEKLFF	TGTGCCAGCTCACCGAGCCCTAATGAAAAACTGTTTTTT
TRBV6-6	TRBJ1-4	17	TRBD1	.	CASSYRDRGGSNEKLFF	TGTGCCAGCAGTTACCGGGACAGGGGAGGGTCTAATGAAAAACTGTTTTTT
TRBV28	TRBJ1-4	14	.	few	CASSSRTDNEKLFF	TGTGCCAGCAGCTCCCGGACAGATAATGAAAAACTGTTTTTT
TRBV20-1	TRBJ1-1	11	.	.	CSARQYTEAFF	TGCAGTGCTAGACAGTACACTGAAGCTTTCTTT
TRBV7-3	TRBJ2-3	15	TRBD1	few	CASSLTDRSSGAQYF	TGTGCCAGCAGCTTAACGGACAGGAGCTCCGGTGCGCAGTATTTT
TRBV28	TRBJ1-2	15	.	.	CASNPTGTKNYGYTF	TGTGCCAGCAATCCCACAGGGACCAAAAACTATGGCTACACCTTC
TRBV19	TRBJ1-5	16	.	.	CASMGSAAYSNQPQHF	TGTGCCAGTATGGGGTCAGCCGCTTATAGCAATCAGCCCCAGCATTTT
TRBV28	TRBJ1-3	15	TRBD1	.	CASSRRQGNGNTIYF	TGTGCCAGCAGTCGGAGACAGGGGAATGGAAACACCATATATTTT
TRBV29-1	TRBJ1-1	15	TRBD1	.	CSVDSRDRGNTEAFF	TGCAGCGTTGATTCCCGGGACAGGGGTAACACTGAAGCTTTCTTT
TRBV19	TRBJ2-3	15	TRBD1	few	CASTHRGLYTDTQYF	TGTGCCAGCACCCACAGGGGGCTATACACAGATACGCAGTATTTT
TRBV28	TRBJ2-7	16	TRBD1	few	CASSPIPRDRVRAQYF	TGTGCCAGCAGCCCCATCCCCCGGGACAGGGTTCGGGCCCAGTACTTC
TRBV28	TRBJ1-2	12	.	few	CASQARYYGYTF	TGTGCCAGCCAGGCTAGGTACTATGGCTACACCTTC
TRBV5-1	TRBJ1-3	15	.	.	CASSRTTGSGNTIYF	TGCGCCAGCAGCCGTACCACAGGGAGTGGAAACACCATATATTTT
TRBV4-3	TRBJ2-1	16	.	.	CASSQDPRVLDNEQFF	TGCGCCAGCAGCCAAGATCCCCGGGTTTTGGACAATGAGCAGTTCTTC